The sequence of this T cell receptor beta chain was determined in a study of vaccination effects on CD4 cells after COVID-19. Background on the study: Participants completed two doses of the BNT162b2 or mRNA-1273 vaccine.

Unmatched junction bases numbered 8, after V lost 5 bases and J lost 9 bases. The germline V gene encodes CDR1 MNHEY and CDR2 SVGAGI. The CDR3 loop spans 14 amino acids. Profiling relied on immunoSEQ multiplex PCR, and the TCRdb table lists in-frame clones only, not all of them. This sample has about 70,000 clones, with more than 65% found just once. As regards this clone: The antigen remains unidentified.

Pools of viral peptides were used by the ViraFEST assay to expand antigen-specific CD4+ T cells ahead of sequencing. CD4+ T cells were isolated after about nine days of culture. This individual tested PCR-positive for SARS-CoV-2 infection between March and December 2020. The input for sequencing was CD4+ T cells from PBMCs cultured with HIV peptides, taken before COVID-19 vaccination. Subset: HIV-1 Nef peptide pool negative control/reference culture. This sequence joins TRBV6-5 and TRBJ2-1, with 9 bases that match TRBD1. This TCR came from a human donor who had a prior SARS-CoV-2 infection. The CDR3: CASSTPGQGGEQFF. Here the CDR3 DNA reads TGTGCCAGCAGTACGCCGGGACAGGGCGGTGAGCAGTTCTTC.